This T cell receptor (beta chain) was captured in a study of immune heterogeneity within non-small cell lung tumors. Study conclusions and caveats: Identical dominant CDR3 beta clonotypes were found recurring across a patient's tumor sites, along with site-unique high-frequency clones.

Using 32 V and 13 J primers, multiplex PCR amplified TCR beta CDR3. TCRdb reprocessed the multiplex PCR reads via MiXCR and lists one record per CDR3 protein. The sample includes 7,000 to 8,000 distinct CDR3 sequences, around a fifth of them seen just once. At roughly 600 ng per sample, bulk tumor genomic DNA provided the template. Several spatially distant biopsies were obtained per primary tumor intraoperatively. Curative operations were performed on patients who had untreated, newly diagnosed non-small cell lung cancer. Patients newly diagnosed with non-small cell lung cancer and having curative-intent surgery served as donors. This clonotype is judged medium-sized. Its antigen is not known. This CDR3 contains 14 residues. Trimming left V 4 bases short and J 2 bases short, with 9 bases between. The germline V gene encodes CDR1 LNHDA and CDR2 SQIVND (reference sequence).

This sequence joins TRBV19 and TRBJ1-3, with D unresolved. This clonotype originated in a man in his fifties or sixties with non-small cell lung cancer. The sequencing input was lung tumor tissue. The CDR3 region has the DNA TGTGCCAGTAGTACACGACGTACTGGAAACACCATATATTTT. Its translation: CASSTRRTGNTIYF.